This TCR beta chain is from a study of sequential checkpoint blockade in melanoma. CDR3 size: 13 residues. Trimming removed 7 bases from V and 1 base from J, with 13 bases in between. Germline CDR1 and CDR2: SQVTM and ANQGSEA. Some clones are missing from TCRdb's copy, which holds only in-frame ones; the method was immunoSEQ multiplex PCR. Of about 20,000 clones listed, about 50% are singletons. Treatment specified: randomized to nivolumab then ipilimumab (arm A) or the reverse (arm B). The TCR was taken from a human donor with melanoma. This material consisted of CD8+ T cells sorted from blood (inferred from file names), taken from a patient given nivolumab and ipilimumab in sequence. The V and J genes are TRBV29-1 and TRBJ1-2; possible D gene TRBD1, 5 bases. CDR3 sequence: CSARTQLNYGYTF. In nucleotides, the CDR3 is TGCAGCGCCCGGACACAACTTAACTATGGCTACACCTTC. The full variable domain, rest sourced from reference TRBV29-1 and TRBJ1-2, is SAVISQKPSRDICQRGTSLTIQCQVDSQVTMMFWYRQQPGQSLTLIATANQGSEATYESGFVIDKFPISRPNLTFSTLTVSNMSPEDSSIYLCSARTQLNYGYTFGSGTRLTVV.